One sample yielded the 18 T cell receptor beta chains listed below, sequenced in a study of T cells in Graves' hyperthyroidism and ophthalmopathy. Amplified TCR beta CDR3 regions came from RNA transcripts. HTBI primers were used for first-round RT-PCR of the TCR CDR3. TCRdb fed the multiplex PCR reads into MiXCR, producing one record per CDR3 protein. This table holds some 320,000 distinct CDR3 sequences, about 13% found once. Sequences were obtained from blood. The receptors derive from a woman in her forties with Graves' ophthalmopathy.

V usage is TRBV20-1 and J usage is TRBJ2-6; D remains ambiguous. CDR3 length: 14 amino acids. Trimming stripped 6 bases from V and 2 bases from J, with 11 bases between. Germline loops: CDR1 DFQATT, CDR2 SNEGSKA (reference sequence). CDR3 region: CSAPSEPGANVLTF. CDR3 nucleotides: TGCAGTGCCCCGTCCGAACCTGGGGCCAACGTCCTGACTTTC.

Many counts were recorded for this clonotype. The chain carries TRBV7-6 and TRBJ1-1; D is ambiguous. CDR3 size: 14 residues. Trimming shortened V by 6 bases and J by 3 bases, and 14 bases separated the two germline ends. The V gene's germline CDR1 is SGHVS and CDR2 FNYEAQ. CDR3 DNA: TGTGCCAGCAGTCGAAGAGGACGGGACACTGAAGCTTTCTTT. It translates to CASSRRGRDTEAFF.

The V and J genes are TRBV7-9 and TRBJ2-1, with 9 nucleotides matching TRBD2. The J segment lost 9 bases and the V segment lost 2 bases, leaving 8 bases of the junction unmatched. Germline assignment: CDR1 SEHNR and CDR2 FQNEAQ (reference sequence). The CDR3 extends over 15 amino acids. CDR3 protein: CASSLPGGRAREQFF. Here the CDR3 DNA reads TGTGCCAGCAGCTTACCAGGCGGGAGGGCCCGTGAGCAGTTCTTC.

This clonotype was seen repeatedly, ten times or more. The chain links TRBV12-3 or TRBV12-4 to TRBJ2-7, with a tentative D call TRBD2 (8 bases). Trimming removed 7 bases at V and 6 bases at J, with 22 bases between. This CDR3 comprises 15 residues. In DNA, the CDR3 is TGTGCCAGCAACCTCCGGTCAGGGGGGACTAGCGAGCAGTACTTC. It yields the protein CASNLRSGGTSEQYF.

The V and J genes are TRBV25-1 and TRBJ2-7; TRBD1 is a possible D gene (5 bases). CDR3 length: 12 amino acids. Between the trimmed V and J ends, which lost 7 bases and 9 bases, there was a span of 16 bases. Germline CDR1 is MGHDK and CDR2 is SYGVNS. The CDR3 spells CASKGLGGGQYF. CDR3 DNA: TGTGCCAGCAAGGGGTTAGGCGGCGGGCAGTACTTC.

This clonotype was counted at least ten times. The chain recombines TRBV27 with TRBJ2-2; 9 bases line up with TRBD2. The germline gives CDR1 MNHEY, CDR2 SMNVEV (reference sequence). The CDR3 contains 19 residues. Unmatched junction bases numbered 14, after V lost 2 bases and J lost 4 bases. The CDR3 DNA follows: TGTGCCAGCAGTTTAAGGAGGCGAGGTAGCGGGAGTAGCACCGGGGAGCTGTTTTTT. It yields the protein CASSLRRRGSGSSTGELFF.

This clonotype came up many times. The chain has TRBV2 and TRBJ2-1; 8 bases fit TRBD1. The length of the CDR3 is 15 residues. V was clipped by 1 base and J by 2 bases; unmatched bases: 1. Looked up from germline, CDR1 is SNHLY and CDR2 is FYNNEI. CDR3 in amino acids: CASSEGDRTYNEQFF. Written as DNA, the CDR3 is TGTGCCAGCAGTGAAGGGGACAGGACCTACAATGAGCAGTTCTTC.

V gene TRBV4-1 combines with J gene TRBJ1-5; D unclear. The CDR3 extends over 13 amino acids. Trimming took off 1 base at V and 7 bases at J, with 8 bases between the two ends. From germline, CDR1 is MGHRA and CDR2 YSYEKL. The CDR3 protein is CASSQASGQPQHF. The CDR3, as DNA: TGCGCCAGCAGCCAAGCTAGTGGGCAGCCCCAGCATTTT.

This clonotype was observed at least ten times. This chain joins TRBV27 and TRBJ1-2, with a possible D match to TRBD1 (5 bases). This CDR3 contains 13 residues. Germline V gene lookup returns CDR1 MNHEY and CDR2 SMNVEV (reference sequence). Trimming shortened V by 6 bases and J by 8 bases, and 16 bases separated the two germline ends. CDR3 nucleotides: TGTGCCAGCAGGTTGGGCAACTGGGGGGGCTACACCTTC. The encoded protein is CASRLGNWGGYTF.

This clonotype was recorded at least ten times. The genes are TRBV28 and TRBJ1-2, with TRBD1 identical over 7 bases. Germline CDR1 MDHEN, CDR2 SYDVKM. V dropped 2 bases and J dropped 5; count of bases not matched to a gene: 2. This CDR3 comprises 13 residues. DNA for the CDR3: TGTGCCAGCAGTTTAGAGGGGGCTTATGGCTACACCTTC. Amino acid sequence: CASSLEGAYGYTF.

This clonotype was counted ten times or more. The rearrangement links TRBV7-2 to TRBJ1-2; the D gene is possibly TRBD1 (5 bases). The V and J ends lost 5 bases and 5 bases respectively, with 18 bases between them. This CDR3 contains 15 residues. CDR1 and CDR2 (germline): SGHTA, FQGNSA. The CDR3 reads CASSAYTGTGYGYTF. In DNA, the CDR3 is TGTGCCAGCAGCGCCTACACCGGGACGGGGTATGGCTACACCTTC.

The rearrangement uses TRBV7-9 and TRBJ1-1, with 7 bases that match TRBD1. V shed 4 bases and J 6 bases; nucleotides not matched to a gene: 8. The germline CDR1 and CDR2 sequences are SEHNR and FQNEAQ (reference sequence). There are 14 residues in the CDR3. The CDR3 is CASSSQGGGAEAFF. CDR3 sequence (DNA): TGTGCCAGCAGCTCCCAGGGGGGGGGGGCTGAAGCTTTCTTT.

The chain employs TRBV6-1 and TRBJ1-6; tentatively, D is TRBD1 (5 bases). The CDR3 consists of 15 residues. The V end was cut by 4 bases, the J end by 7 bases, with 14 bases between. In germline, CDR1 is MNHNS, CDR2 SASEGT. The CDR3 bases are TGTGCCAGCAGTGCCTCAGGGATGGGGAATTCACCCCTCCACTTT. As protein: CASSASGMGNSPLHF.

This clonotype was seen many times. The chain recombines TRBV20-1 with TRBJ1-2; 10 nucleotides align to TRBD1. From germline, CDR1 is DFQATT and CDR2 SNEGSKA (reference sequence). V shed 5 bases and J 4 bases; nucleotides not matched to a gene: 7. The CDR3 runs 14 residues. CDR3 region: CSALGTGVIYGYTF. CDR3 nucleotides: TGCAGTGCTCTCGGGACAGGGGTGATCTATGGCTACACCTTC.

The table lists this clonotype with many counts. The chain carries TRBV12-3 or TRBV12-4 and TRBJ2-5, with a possible D match to TRBD2 (6 bases). Between the trimmed V and J ends, which lost 2 bases and 4 bases, there was a span of 14 bases. CDR3 length: 15 residues. CDR3 DNA sequence: TGTGCCAGCAGTTTATCGGAGGGTAGTTTAGAGACCCAGTACTTC. The encoded protein is CASSLSEGSLETQYF.

This clonotype turned up a few times. The CDR3 does not close with the conserved phenylalanine or tryptophan, likely indicating a read error. The rearrangement joins TRBV6-1 to TRBJ1-1, with D tentatively TRBD1 (6 bases). This CDR3 comprises 14 residues. Trimming took off 2 bases at V and 2 bases at J, with 9 bases between the two ends. Germline-derived CDR1 and CDR2 are MNHNS and SASEGT. For the CDR3, the DNA is TGTGCCAGCAGTGAATACAGGGATAACACTGAAGCTTTCCTT. It yields the protein CASSEYRDNTEAFL.

This clonotype was seen many times. The V and J genes are TRBV11-2 and TRBJ1-2; no definite D call. V lost 0 bases and J lost 7, with 12 bases in between. The CDR3 is made up of 14 amino acids. CDR1 is SGHAT, CDR2 FQNNGV, per germline. CDR3 DNA sequence: TGTGCCAGCAGCTTAGATGGTCCACAGCGTGGCTACACCTTC. It codes for CASSLDGPQRGYTF.

J is TRBJ1-1 and V is TRBV5-6, with TRBD1 identical over 8 bases. This CDR3 spans 17 amino acids. Trimming took 2 bases from V and 1 from J; bases not matched to a gene: 10. Germline-derived CDR1 and CDR2 are SGHDT and YYEEEE. CDR3 protein: CASSLSAGGYGNTEAFF. CDR3 DNA sequence: TGTGCCAGCAGCTTATCGGCAGGGGGCTACGGGAACACTGAAGCTTTCTTT.